A single sample is the source of the 9 T cell receptor beta chains below, sequenced in a study of control samples from healthy donors and cancer patients. Some clones are missing from TCRdb's copy, which holds only in-frame ones; the method was immunoSEQ multiplex PCR. There are tens of thousands of clones in the sample; just under 90% occur only once, and 4.5% to 7% lies in the top ten. The sequenced material came from blood. Receptors originate from a man aged 50-60 years in good health.

V gene TRBV5-1 combines with J gene TRBJ2-1, with no clear D. Trimming cost V 3 bases and J 12 bases, with 10 bases left between them. Germline lookup yields CDR1 SGHRS and CDR2 YFSETQ. This CDR3 spans 11 amino acids. CDR3 DNA sequence: TGCGCCAGCAGCTGGGGTTGGGCGCAGTTCTTC. As protein: CASSWGWAQFF.

The rearrangement joins TRBV19 to TRBJ1-2; no definite D call. CDR1 is LNHDA, CDR2 SQIVND, per germline (reference sequence). The CDR3 has 16 amino acids. With 5 bases removed from V and 1 base from J, the gap between germline ends came to 17 bases. The CDR3 sequence is CASSPRTLVINYGYTF. The CDR3, as DNA: TGTGCCAGTAGTCCCAGGACCCTCGTCATTAACTATGGCTACACCTTC.

The chain is built from TRBV12-3 or TRBV12-4 and TRBJ1-2, with TRBD1 as a possible D gene (6 bases). This CDR3 spans 12 amino acids. V lost 5 bases, J lost 8 bases, and 12 bases lay in between. Here the CDR3 reads CASSHTGSGYTF. Written as DNA, the CDR3 is TGTGCCAGCAGTCACACAGGGAGCGGCTACACCTTC.

CDR3 in DNA: TGTGCCTGGAGTGGCGGAGGGATCACAGATACGCAGTATTTT. Residues: CAWSGGGITDTQYF. V usage is TRBV30 and J usage is TRBJ2-3; possibly TRBD2 for D (6 bases). Germline CDR1 reads GTSNPN; CDR2 reads SVGIG (reference sequence). The length of the CDR3 is 14 residues. V lost 1 base, J lost 2 bases, and 10 bases lay in between.

The chain couples TRBV14 to TRBJ2-7, with a tentative D call TRBD2 (6 bases). The CDR3 loop spans 15 amino acids. The germline V gene encodes CDR1 SGHDN and CDR2 FVKESK. Trimming cost V 4 bases and J 0 bases, with 13 bases left between them. CDR3 bases: TGTGCCAGCAGCCGCCGGGACTCATACTCCTACGAGCAGTACTTC. This gives the protein CASSRRDSYSYEQYF.

This clone was observed a handful of times. The genes are TRBV7-8 and TRBJ2-7; the D call may be TRBD1 or TRBD2 (5 bases each). V was cut by 1 base and J by 0 bases, with 16 bases left in between. Germline V gene data show CDR1 as SGHVS and CDR2 as FQNEAQ. The CDR3 sequence is 17 residues long. The CDR3 spells CASSLGGSRDSSYEQYF. In nucleotides, the CDR3 is TGTGCCAGCAGCTTAGGCGGGTCTCGCGACAGCTCCTACGAGCAGTACTTC.

The chain links TRBV5-1 to TRBJ2-1, with 9 bases aligning to TRBD2. The CDR3 is 13 residues long. Germline CDR1 reads SGHRS; CDR2 reads YFSETQ. Unmatched junction bases numbered 0, after V lost 2 bases and J lost 6 bases. The CDR3 here is CASSLAGGNEQFF. The CDR3 DNA is TGCGCCAGCAGCTTAGCGGGGGGCAATGAGCAGTTCTTC.

This chain links TRBV5-4 with TRBJ2-5, with D perhaps matching TRBD1 (5 bases). This CDR3 contains 14 residues. The V end was cut by 4 bases, the J end by 2 bases, with 12 bases between. Germline CDR1 SGHNT, CDR2 YYREEE (reference sequence). CDR3 in amino acids: CASSGGHLQETQYF. The CDR3 DNA reads as TGTGCCAGCAGCGGCGGACATTTACAAGAGACCCAGTACTTC.

This clone was found once. The V gene is TRBV6-7, the J gene TRBJ1-5, with 7 bases identical to TRBD1. TRBV6-7 is filed as an ORF, its function uncertain. The junction had 6 bases not matched to a gene; V was cut back by 2 bases and J by 5 bases. The CDR3 is 15 residues long. Here the CDR3 DNA reads TGTGCCAGCAGTTACCTGACAGGGATTTATCAGCCCCAGCATTTT. Translation gives CASSYLTGIYQPQHF.